Listed below are T cell receptor beta chains from one sample, sequenced in a study of beta chain features in type 1 diabetes. The data were produced by immunoSEQ multiplex PCR, yet TCRdb's version contains in-frame clones alone and is incomplete. This sample has a few hundred thousand clones, with about 13% found just once. Sequencing was done on a sample of naive CD4+ T cells from blood. All receptors derive from a man under 40 with type 1 diabetes. The CDR3 runs from the conserved cysteine through the conserved F or W. A D gene is named only where the DNA matches it firmly. Expanded clones are given a class, and other clones once, few, many or no size at all.

j_call clone_size v_call d_call cdr3_aa cdr3_nt
TRBJ1-1 few TRBV7-9 . CASSFELNTEAFF TGTGCCAGCAGCTTCGAACTTAACACTGAAGCTTTCTTT
TRBJ2-2 . TRBV5-5 TRBD1 CASSVQGTGELFF TGTGCCAGCAGCGTACAGGGGACCGGGGAGCTGTTTTTT
TRBJ2-7 . TRBV4-2 . CASRRESEQYF TGTGCCAGCAGAAGGGAGAGCGAGCAGTACTTC
TRBJ1-2 . TRBV9 . CASGRGGNYGYTF TGTGCCAGCGGCAGAGGCGGTAACTATGGCTACACCTTC
TRBJ1-2 few TRBV5-1 . CASSEAGANTGYTF TGCGCCAGCAGCGAGGCAGGGGCAAACACAGGCTACACCTTC
TRBJ2-5 . TRBV5-1 . CASSSQFGGQETQYF TGCGCCAGCAGCTCCCAGTTCGGGGGACAAGAGACCCAGTACTTC
TRBJ2-7 few TRBV5-1 . CASSLGQGTPEQYF TGCGCCAGCAGCTTGGGGCAGGGGACACCCGAGCAGTACTTC
TRBJ1-1 . TRBV29-1 . CSVGKDPGTEAFF TGCAGCGTTGGAAAGGACCCGGGGACTGAAGCTTTCTTT
TRBJ2-3 few TRBV6-1 TRBD1 CATTGAALADTQYF TGTGCCACAACAGGGGCAGCGCTCGCAGATACGCAGTATTTT
TRBJ2-3 . TRBV5-1 . CASSMGLSSGDTQYF TGCGCCAGCAGCATGGGCCTCTCCTCCGGGGATACGCAGTATTTT
TRBJ2-5 . TRBV6-5 . CASSGGAETQYF TGTGCCAGCTCGGGGGGCGCGGAGACCCAGTACTTC
TRBJ2-1 . TRBV7-9 . CASSLSFDEQFF TGTGCCAGCAGCTTATCCTTCGATGAGCAGTTCTTC
TRBJ1-2 . TRBV5-4 . CASSLTGINGYTF TGTGCCAGCAGCTTGACAGGGATCAATGGCTACACCTTC
TRBJ2-3 . TRBV29-1 TRBD1 CSGTGGFTQYF TGCAGCGGGACAGGGGGCTTCACGCAGTATTTT
TRBJ1-2 . TRBV5-6 . CASSSLPISAAGYGYTF TGTGCCAGCAGCTCGCTGCCCATCTCCGCGGCTGGCTATGGCTACACCTTC
TRBJ2-3 . TRBV28 . CASSLVGYYPNTDTQYF TGTGCCAGCAGTCTTGTCGGGTACTACCCCAACACAGATACGCAGTATTTT
TRBJ2-2 few TRBV9 . CASSVVAAGELFF TGTGCCAGCAGCGTAGTAGCCGCCGGGGAGCTGTTTTTT
TRBJ2-2 . TRBV5-6 TRBD1 CASSAGTVRTGELFF TGTGCCAGCAGCGCCGGGACAGTCCGCACCGGGGAGCTGTTTTTT
TRBJ1-1 few TRBV7-2 . CASSTRPGANTEAFF TGTGCCAGCAGCACGCGTCCAGGGGCGAACACTGAAGCTTTCTTT
TRBJ2-2 few TRBV7-9 . CASSYLSGELFF TGTGCCAGCAGCTATCTTTCGGGGGAGCTGTTTTTT
TRBJ2-5 few TRBV18 . CASSPTEQETQYF TGTGCCAGCTCACCGACAGAACAAGAGACCCAGTACTTC
TRBJ2-5 few TRBV27 TRBD2 CASSWTSGRWGETQYF TGTGCCAGCAGTTGGACTAGCGGGAGGTGGGGGGAGACCCAGTACTTC
TRBJ2-1 few TRBV5-4 . CASSLDRENEQFF TGTGCCAGCAGCTTGGACAGGGAAAATGAGCAGTTCTTC
TRBJ1-2 . TRBV4-3 . CASSRVPGDGYTF TGCGCCAGCAGCCGGGTCCCAGGCGATGGCTACACCTTC
TRBJ1-5 . TRBV7-6 TRBD1 CASSPNTGGSQPQHF TGTGCCAGCAGCCCGAATACAGGGGGCAGCCAGCCCCAGCATTTT
TRBJ2-5 . TRBV7-9 . CASSPGETQYF TGTGCCAGCAGCCCGGGTGAGACCCAGTACTTC
TRBJ2-7 . TRBV5-1 TRBD2 CASSLEAGGPIEQYF TGCGCCAGCAGCTTGGAGGCGGGAGGGCCGATCGAGCAGTACTTC
TRBJ2-5 few TRBV15 TRBD2 CATSRIGKAGRETQYF TGTGCCACCAGCAGAATCGGGAAAGCGGGACGAGAGACCCAGTACTTC
TRBJ2-3 few TRBV9 . CASSELAGATQYF TGTGCCAGCAGTGAGCTAGCAGGAGCTACGCAGTATTTT
TRBJ1-2 . TRBV7-9 TRBD1 CASSSTGQTTGYTF TGTGCCAGCAGCTCCACGGGACAGACGACTGGCTACACCTTC
TRBJ2-7 few TRBV28 TRBD1 CASSLSQGAYEQYF TGTGCCAGCAGCCTATCACAGGGGGCTTACGAGCAGTACTTC
TRBJ2-6 . TRBV7-2 . CASSPRQAGANVLTF TGTGCCAGCAGCCCTAGACAGGCTGGGGCCAACGTCCTGACTTTC
TRBJ2-2 . TRBV9 . CASSLRRFAGELFF TGTGCCAGCAGCCTAAGGAGGTTTGCCGGGGAGCTGTTTTTT
TRBJ2-7 . TRBV7-2 . CASSFSAGGYSYEQYF TGTGCCAGCAGCTTCTCGGCTGGGGGCTACTCCTACGAGCAGTACTTC
TRBJ1-5 . TRBV5-6 . CASSLRETNQPQHF TGTGCCAGCAGCTTGCGGGAAACCAATCAGCCCCAGCATTTT
TRBJ2-7 few TRBV21-1 . CASSILTGSYEQYF TGTGCCAGCAGCATCCTGACAGGTAGCTACGAGCAGTACTTC
TRBJ2-5 few TRBV7-2 . CASSLGNARETQYF TGTGCCAGCAGCTTAGGGAATGCGCGGGAGACCCAGTACTTC
TRBJ2-3 few TRBV6-4 . CASSAGGETDTQYF TGTGCCAGCAGTGCGGGGGGCGAAACAGATACGCAGTATTTT
TRBJ2-5 few TRBV5-4 . CASSLFLSGETQYF TGTGCCAGCAGCTTATTTCTCTCGGGAGAGACCCAGTACTTC
TRBJ1-4 few TRBV5-4 . CASRAGSEKLFF TGTGCCAGCCGGGCCGGGAGTGAAAAACTGTTTTTT
TRBJ2-7 . TRBV11-3 . CASSPRAAGEQYF TGTGCCAGCAGCCCCCGGGCGGCGGGAGAGCAGTACTTC
TRBJ1-1 . TRBV19 . CASSPRDKLNTEAFF TGTGCCAGTAGTCCCAGGGACAAATTGAACACTGAAGCTTTCTTT
TRBJ2-5 . TRBV28 . CASSLMQDQETQYF TGTGCCAGCAGTTTAATGCAGGACCAAGAGACCCAGTACTTC
TRBJ2-1 few TRBV7-9 TRBD2 CASSLTGSRGGDSNEQFF TGTGCCAGCAGCTTAACTGGATCCCGGGGGGGGGATTCCAATGAGCAGTTCTTC
TRBJ1-5 few TRBV2 . CASAGQSNQPQHF TGTGCCAGCGCCGGACAGAGCAATCAGCCCCAGCATTTT